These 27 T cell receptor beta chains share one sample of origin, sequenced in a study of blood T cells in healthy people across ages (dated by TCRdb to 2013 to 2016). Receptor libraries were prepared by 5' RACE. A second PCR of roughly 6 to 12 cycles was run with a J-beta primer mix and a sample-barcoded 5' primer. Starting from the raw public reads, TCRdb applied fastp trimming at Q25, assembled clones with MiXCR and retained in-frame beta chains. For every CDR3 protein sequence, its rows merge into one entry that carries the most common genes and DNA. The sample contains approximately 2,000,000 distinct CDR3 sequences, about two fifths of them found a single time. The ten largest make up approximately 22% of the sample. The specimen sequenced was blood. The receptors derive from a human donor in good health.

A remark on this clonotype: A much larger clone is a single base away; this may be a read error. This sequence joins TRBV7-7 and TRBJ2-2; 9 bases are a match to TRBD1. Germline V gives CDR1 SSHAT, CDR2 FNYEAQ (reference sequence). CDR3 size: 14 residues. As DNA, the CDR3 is TGTGCCAGCAGCCTTGACAGGGGGGCCGGGGAGCGGTTTTTT. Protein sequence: CASSLDRGAGERFF.

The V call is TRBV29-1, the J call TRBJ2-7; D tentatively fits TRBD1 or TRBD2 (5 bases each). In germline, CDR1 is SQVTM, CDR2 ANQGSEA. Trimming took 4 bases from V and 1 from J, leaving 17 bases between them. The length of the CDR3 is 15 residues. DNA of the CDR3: TGCAGCGTTGGGGGGTCGGCCGACAATTCCTACGAGCAGTACTTC. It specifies CSVGGSADNSYEQYF.

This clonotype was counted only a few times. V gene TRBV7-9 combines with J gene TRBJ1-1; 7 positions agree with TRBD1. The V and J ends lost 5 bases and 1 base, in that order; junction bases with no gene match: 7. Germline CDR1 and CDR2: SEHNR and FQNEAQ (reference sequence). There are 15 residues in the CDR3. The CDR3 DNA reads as TGTGCCAGCAGCCCCCAGGGACAGCCGAACACTGAAGCTTTCTTT. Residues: CASSPQGQPNTEAFF.

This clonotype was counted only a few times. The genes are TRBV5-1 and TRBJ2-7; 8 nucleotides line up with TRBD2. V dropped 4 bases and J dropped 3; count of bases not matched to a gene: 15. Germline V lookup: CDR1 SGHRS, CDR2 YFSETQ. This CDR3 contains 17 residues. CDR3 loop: CASSPRVPAGAVYEQYF. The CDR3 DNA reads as TGCGCCAGCAGCCCACGCGTCCCAGCGGGGGCCGTCTACGAGCAGTACTTC.

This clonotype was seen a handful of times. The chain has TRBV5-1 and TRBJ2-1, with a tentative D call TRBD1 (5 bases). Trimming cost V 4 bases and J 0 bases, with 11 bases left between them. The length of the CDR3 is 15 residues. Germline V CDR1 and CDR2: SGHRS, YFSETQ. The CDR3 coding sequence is TGCGCCAGCAGCCTTAACCAGGGCTCCTACAATGAGCAGTTCTTC. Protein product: CASSLNQGSYNEQFF.

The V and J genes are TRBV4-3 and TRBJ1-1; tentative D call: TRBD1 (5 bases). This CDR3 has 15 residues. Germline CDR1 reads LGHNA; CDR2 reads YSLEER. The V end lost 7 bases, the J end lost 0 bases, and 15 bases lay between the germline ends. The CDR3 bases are TGCGCCAGCACCAAACGGGGGGGATTGAACACTGAAGCTTTCTTT. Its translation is CASTKRGGLNTEAFF.

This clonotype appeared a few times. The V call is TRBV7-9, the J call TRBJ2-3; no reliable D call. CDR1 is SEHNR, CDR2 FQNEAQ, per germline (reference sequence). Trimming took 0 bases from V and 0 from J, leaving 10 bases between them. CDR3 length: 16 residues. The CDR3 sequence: CASSLAVVKSTDTQYF. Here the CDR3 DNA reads TGTGCCAGCAGCTTAGCGGTAGTTAAGAGCACAGATACGCAGTATTTT.

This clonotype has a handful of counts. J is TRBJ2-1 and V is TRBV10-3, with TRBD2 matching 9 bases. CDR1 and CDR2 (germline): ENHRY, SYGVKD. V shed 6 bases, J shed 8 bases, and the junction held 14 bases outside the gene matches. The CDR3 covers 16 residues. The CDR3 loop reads CAISPLWRGGRDEQFF. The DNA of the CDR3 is TGTGCCATCAGCCCCCTCTGGCGGGGGGGCCGGGATGAGCAGTTCTTC.

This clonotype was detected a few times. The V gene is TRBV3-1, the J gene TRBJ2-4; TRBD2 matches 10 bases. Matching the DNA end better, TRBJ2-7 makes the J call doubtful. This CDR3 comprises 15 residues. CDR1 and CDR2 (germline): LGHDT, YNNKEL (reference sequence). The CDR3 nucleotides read TGTGCCAGCAGCCACGGGACTAGCGCTGGGTACGAGCAGTACTTC. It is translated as CASSHGTSAGYEQYF.

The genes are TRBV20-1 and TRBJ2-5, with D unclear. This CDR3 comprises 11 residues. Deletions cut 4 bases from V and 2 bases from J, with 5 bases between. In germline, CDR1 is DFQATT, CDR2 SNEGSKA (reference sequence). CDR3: CSAIQQETQYF. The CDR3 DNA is TGCAGTGCTATCCAGCAAGAGACCCAGTACTTC.

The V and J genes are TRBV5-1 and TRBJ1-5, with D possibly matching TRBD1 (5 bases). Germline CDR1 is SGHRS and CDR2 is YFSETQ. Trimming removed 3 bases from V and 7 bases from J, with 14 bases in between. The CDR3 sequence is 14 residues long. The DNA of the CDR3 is TGCGCCAGCAGCTCGGACAATATGAGGCAGCCCCAGCATTTT. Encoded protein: CASSSDNMRQPQHF. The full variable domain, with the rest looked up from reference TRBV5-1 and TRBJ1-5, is KAGVTQTPRYLIKTRGQQVTLSCSPISGHRSVSWYQQTPGQGLQFLFEYFSETQRNKGNFPGRFSGRQFSNSRSEMNVSTLELGDSALYLCASSSDNMRQPQHFGDGTRLSIL.

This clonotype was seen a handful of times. The CDR3 DNA sequence: TGCAGTGCTAGACCTCGTCGAGCTAGCACAGATACGCAGTATTTT. Its translation: CSARPRRASTDTQYF. The genes are TRBV20-1 and TRBJ2-3; D gene uncertain. Per the germline V gene, CDR1 is DFQATT and CDR2 is SNEGSKA (reference sequence). V lost 2 bases and J 0 bases, leaving 12 bases between the germline ends. The CDR3 totals 15 residues.

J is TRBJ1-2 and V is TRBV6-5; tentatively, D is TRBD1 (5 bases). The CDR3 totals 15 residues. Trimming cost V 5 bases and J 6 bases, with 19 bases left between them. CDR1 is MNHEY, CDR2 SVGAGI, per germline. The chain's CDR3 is CASSVHLAGSNGYTF. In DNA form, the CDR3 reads TGTGCCAGCAGTGTACACCTGGCAGGGTCGAATGGCTACACCTTC.

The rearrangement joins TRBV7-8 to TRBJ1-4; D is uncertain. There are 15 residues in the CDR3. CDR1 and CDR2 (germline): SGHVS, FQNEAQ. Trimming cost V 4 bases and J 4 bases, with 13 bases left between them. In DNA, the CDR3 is TGTGCCAGCAGCTCTCAACAGCTCATTAATGAAAAACTGTTTTTT. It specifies CASSSQQLINEKLFF.

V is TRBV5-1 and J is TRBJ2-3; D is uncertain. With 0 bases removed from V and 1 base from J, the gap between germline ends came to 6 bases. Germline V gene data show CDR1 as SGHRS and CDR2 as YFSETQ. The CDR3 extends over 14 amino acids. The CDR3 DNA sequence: TGCGCCAGCAGCTTGGTAGAGTGCACAGATACGCAGTATTTT. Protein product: CASSLVECTDTQYF.

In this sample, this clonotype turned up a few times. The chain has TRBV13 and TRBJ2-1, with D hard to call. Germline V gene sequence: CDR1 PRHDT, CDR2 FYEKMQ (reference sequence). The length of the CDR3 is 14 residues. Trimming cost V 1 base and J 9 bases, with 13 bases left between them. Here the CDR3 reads CASSLATPSAEQFF. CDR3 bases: TGTGCCAGCAGCTTAGCTACGCCCTCGGCTGAGCAGTTCTTC.

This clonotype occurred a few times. The CDR3 loop reads CASSDGQGRVGANVLTF. CDR3 sequence (DNA): TGTGCCAGCAGCGACGGACAGGGAAGAGTGGGGGCCAACGTCCTGACTTTC. The V call is TRBV9, the J call TRBJ2-6; TRBD1 matches at 8 bases. This CDR3 is 17 amino acids long. Trimming took 3 bases from V and 4 from J; bases not matched to a gene: 9. Germline V gene data show CDR1 as SGDLS and CDR2 as YYNGEE.

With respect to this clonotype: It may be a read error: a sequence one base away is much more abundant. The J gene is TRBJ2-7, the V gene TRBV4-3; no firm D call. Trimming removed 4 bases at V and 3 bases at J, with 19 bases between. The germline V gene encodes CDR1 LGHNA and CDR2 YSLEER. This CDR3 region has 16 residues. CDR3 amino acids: CASSRTAARDRYEQYF. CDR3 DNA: TGCGCCAGCAGCCGTACCGCGGCCAGAGATCGCTACGAGCAGTACTTC.

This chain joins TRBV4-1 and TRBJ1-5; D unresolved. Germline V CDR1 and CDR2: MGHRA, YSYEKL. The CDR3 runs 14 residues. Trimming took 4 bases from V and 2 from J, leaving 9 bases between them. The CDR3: CASSLVIGNQPQHF. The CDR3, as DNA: TGCGCCAGCAGCCTCGTTATTGGCAATCAGCCCCAGCATTTT.

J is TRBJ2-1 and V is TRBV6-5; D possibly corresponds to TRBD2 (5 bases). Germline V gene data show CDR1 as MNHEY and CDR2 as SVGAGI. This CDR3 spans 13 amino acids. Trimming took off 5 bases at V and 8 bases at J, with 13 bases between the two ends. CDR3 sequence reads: CASSNPTGDEQFF. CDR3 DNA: TGTGCCAGCAGTAACCCTACCGGGGATGAGCAGTTCTTC.

The CDR3 DNA reads as TGTGCCAGCAGTTATACTAGGAGCACAGATACGCAGTATTTT. Translation gives CASSYTRSTDTQYF. The chain is built from TRBV7-2 and TRBJ2-3; D perhaps matches TRBD2 (5 bases). The CDR3 is 14 residues long. CDR1 is SGHTA and CDR2 is FQGNSA in the germline V gene. V dropped 6 bases and J dropped 0 bases, with 10 bases sitting between them.

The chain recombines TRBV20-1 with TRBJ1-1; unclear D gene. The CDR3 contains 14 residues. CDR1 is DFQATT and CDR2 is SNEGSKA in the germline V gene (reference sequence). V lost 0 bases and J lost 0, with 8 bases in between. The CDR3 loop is CSARDGRLNTEAFF. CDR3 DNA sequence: TGCAGTGCTAGAGATGGGAGGTTGAACACTGAAGCTTTCTTT.

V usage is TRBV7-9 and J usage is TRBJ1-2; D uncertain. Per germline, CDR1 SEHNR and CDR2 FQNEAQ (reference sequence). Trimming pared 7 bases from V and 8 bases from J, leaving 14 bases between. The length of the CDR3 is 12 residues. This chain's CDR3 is CASTPVGKGYTF. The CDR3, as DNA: TGTGCCAGCACCCCTGTGGGGAAAGGCTACACCTTC. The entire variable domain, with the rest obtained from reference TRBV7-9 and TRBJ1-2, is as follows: DTGVSQNPRHKITKRGQNVTFRCDPISEHNRLYWYRQTLGQGPEFLTYFQNEAQLEKSRLLSDRFSAERPKGSFSTLEIQRTEQGDSAMYLCASTPVGKGYTFGSGTRLTVV.

CDR3 sequence (DNA): TGTGCCAGAGGCCAGACAGCGACATACACAGATACGCAGTATTTT. Amino acids: CARGQTATYTDTQYF. The rearrangement uses TRBV7-3 and TRBJ2-3; tentatively, D is TRBD1 (5 bases). CDR1 is SGHTA and CDR2 is FQGTGA in the germline V gene. The germline V and J ends were trimmed by 9 bases and 2 bases, with 18 bases remaining between them. This CDR3 has 15 amino acids.

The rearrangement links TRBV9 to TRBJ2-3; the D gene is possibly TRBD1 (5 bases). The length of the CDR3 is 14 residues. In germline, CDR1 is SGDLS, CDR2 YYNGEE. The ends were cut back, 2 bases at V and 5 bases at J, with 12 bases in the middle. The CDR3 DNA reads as TGTGCCAGCAGCGTCCAGGGTGTGGGAGATACGCAGTATTTT. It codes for CASSVQGVGDTQYF.

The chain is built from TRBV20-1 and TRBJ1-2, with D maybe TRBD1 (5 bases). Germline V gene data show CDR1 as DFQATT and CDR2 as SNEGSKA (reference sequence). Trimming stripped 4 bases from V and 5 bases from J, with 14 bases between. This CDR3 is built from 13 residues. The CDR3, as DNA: TGCAGTGCTACCGCCGGGACCGGGTATGGCTACACCTTC. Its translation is CSATAGTGYGYTF.

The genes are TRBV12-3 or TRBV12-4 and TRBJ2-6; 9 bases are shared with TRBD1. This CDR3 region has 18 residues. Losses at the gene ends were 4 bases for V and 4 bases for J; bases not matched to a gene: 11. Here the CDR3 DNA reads TGTGCCAGCAGTTCGTACCGGACAGGGGTAGGGGGGGCCAACGTCCTGACTTTC. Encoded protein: CASSSYRTGVGGANVLTF.